This T cell receptor beta chain was captured in a study of T cells in Graves' hyperthyroidism and ophthalmopathy. Study-wide points: Most thyroid-expanded clonotypes above 0.001 were also found in blood.

This clonotype was found many times. What it binds is unknown. Germline V gene sequence: CDR1 LGHDT, CDR2 YNNKEL (reference sequence). V gave up 4 bases and J gave up 3 bases, with 16 bases separating them. This CDR3 is 15 amino acids long. Uncontrolled infection, other autoimmune disease, pregnancy or lactation barred patients from enrollment. What was amplified from RNA transcripts were TCR beta CDR3 regions. The HTBI primer set served for first-round RT-PCR of the TCR CDR3. MiXCR was run by TCRdb on the multiplex PCR reads, yielding one entry per CDR3 protein. This table has hundreds of thousands of distinct CDR3 sequences, roughly 15% appearing once.

The material sequenced was blood. The rearrangement uses TRBV3-1 and TRBJ2-7, with a weak D call TRBD1 (6 bases). The receptor's source is a woman between 45 and 65 years old with Graves' ophthalmopathy. The CDR3 sequence is CASSPRTVPLYEQYF. As DNA, the CDR3 is TGTGCCAGCAGCCCGCGGACAGTCCCCCTCTACGAGCAGTACTTC.